The sequence of this T cell receptor beta chain was determined in a study of cytomegalovirus exposure and HLA in healthy donors. Study-wide points: There were 150 to 200 TCR beta chains listed as cytomegalovirus-associated. As confirmed in vitro, a few CMV-associated chains were specific for CMV antigens.

This CDR3 comprises 15 residues. In germline, CDR1 is LNHDA, CDR2 SQIVND (reference sequence). J lost 3 bases, V lost 4 bases, and 5 bases had no gene match. Some clones are missing from TCRdb's copy, which holds only in-frame ones; the method was immunoSEQ multiplex PCR. The sample lists 200,000 to 250,000 clones; around nine tenths were seen once. A note on this clone: What it binds is unknown.

The rearrangement joins TRBV19 to TRBJ1-3, with 8 bases aligning to TRBD1. The sequenced sample was PBMCs. This TCR derives from a man younger than 35 in good health and CMV-seronegative. This chain's CDR3 is CASSTGTGVGNTIYF. The DNA for the CDR3 is TGTGCCAGTAGTACAGGGACAGGCGTTGGAAACACCATATATTTT.